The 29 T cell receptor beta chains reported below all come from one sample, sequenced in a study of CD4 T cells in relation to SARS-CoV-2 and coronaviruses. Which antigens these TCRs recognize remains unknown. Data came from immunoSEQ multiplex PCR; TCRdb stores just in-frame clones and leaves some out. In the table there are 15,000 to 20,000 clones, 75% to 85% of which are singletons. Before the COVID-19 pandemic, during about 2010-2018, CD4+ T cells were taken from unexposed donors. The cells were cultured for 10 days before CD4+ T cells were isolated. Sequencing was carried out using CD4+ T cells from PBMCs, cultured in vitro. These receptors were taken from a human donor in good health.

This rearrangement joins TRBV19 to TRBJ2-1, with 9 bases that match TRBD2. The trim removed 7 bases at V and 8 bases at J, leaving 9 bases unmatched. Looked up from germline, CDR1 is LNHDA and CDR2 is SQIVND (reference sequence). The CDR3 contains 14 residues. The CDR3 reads CASTPTSGQHEQFF. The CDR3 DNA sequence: TGTGCCAGTACCCCGACTAGCGGACAACATGAGCAGTTCTTC. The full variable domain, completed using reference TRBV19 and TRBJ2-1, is DGGITQSPKYLFRKEGQNVTLSCEQNLNHDAMYWYRQDPGQGLRLIYYSQIVNDFQKGDIAEGYSVSREKKESFPLTVTSAQKNPTAFYLCASTPTSGQHEQFFGPGTRLTVL.

The CDR3 coding sequence is TGCAGCGTTGCTAGGGACGCCGCCACCGGGGAGCTGTTTTTT. It encodes CSVARDAATGELFF. The V call is TRBV29-1, the J call TRBJ2-2; D may be TRBD1 or TRBD2 (5 bases each). Per germline, CDR1 SQVTM and CDR2 ANQGSEA. The CDR3 sequence is 14 residues long. Trimming left V 4 bases short and J 4 bases short, with 13 bases between.

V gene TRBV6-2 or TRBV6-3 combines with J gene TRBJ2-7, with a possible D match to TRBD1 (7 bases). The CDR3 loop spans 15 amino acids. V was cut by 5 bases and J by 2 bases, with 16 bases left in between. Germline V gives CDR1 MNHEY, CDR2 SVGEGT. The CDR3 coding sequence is TGTGCCAGCAGTCACGCGGGGCAGGGGGCCTACGAGCAGTACTTC. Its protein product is CASSHAGQGAYEQYF.

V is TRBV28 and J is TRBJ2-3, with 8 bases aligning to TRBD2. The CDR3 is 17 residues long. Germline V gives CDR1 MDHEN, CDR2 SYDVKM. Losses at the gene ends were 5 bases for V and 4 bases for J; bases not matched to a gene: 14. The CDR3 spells CASSPDPLRGGPDTQYF. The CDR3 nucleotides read TGTGCCAGCAGTCCCGATCCTCTTCGCGGGGGGCCAGATACGCAGTATTTT.

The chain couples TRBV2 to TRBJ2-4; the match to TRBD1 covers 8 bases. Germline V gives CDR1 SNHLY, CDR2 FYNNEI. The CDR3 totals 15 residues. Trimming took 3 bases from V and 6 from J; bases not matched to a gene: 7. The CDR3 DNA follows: TGTGCCAGCAGTGATCCGGGACAGGACTTAAACATTCAGTACTTC. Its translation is CASSDPGQDLNIQYF.

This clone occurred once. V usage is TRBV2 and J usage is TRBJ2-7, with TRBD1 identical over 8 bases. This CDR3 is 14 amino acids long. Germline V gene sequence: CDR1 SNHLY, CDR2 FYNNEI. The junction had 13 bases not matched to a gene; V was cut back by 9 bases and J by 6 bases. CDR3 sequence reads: CASIPDRVVVEQYF. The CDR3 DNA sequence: TGTGCCAGTATCCCGGACAGGGTCGTCGTCGAGCAGTACTTC.

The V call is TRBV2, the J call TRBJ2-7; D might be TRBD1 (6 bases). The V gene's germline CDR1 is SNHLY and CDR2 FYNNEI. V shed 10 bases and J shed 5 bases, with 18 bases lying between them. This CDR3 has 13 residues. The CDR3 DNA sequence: TGTGCCAACTCAGGGGTTGGATATAACGAGCAGTACTTC. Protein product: CANSGVGYNEQYF.

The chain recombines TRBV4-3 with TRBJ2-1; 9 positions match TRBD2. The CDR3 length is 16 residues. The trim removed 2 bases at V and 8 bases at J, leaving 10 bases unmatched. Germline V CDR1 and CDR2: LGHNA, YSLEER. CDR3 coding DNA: TGCGCCAGCAGCCAATCGTTTAGCGGGGGAGGATATGAGCAGTTCTTC. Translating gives CASSQSFSGGGYEQFF.

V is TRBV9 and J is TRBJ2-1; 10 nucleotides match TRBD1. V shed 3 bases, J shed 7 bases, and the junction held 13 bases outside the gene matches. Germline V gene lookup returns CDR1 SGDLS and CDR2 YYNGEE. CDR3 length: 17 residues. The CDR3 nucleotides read TGTGCCAGCAGCGCCTACTCCGGGACAGGGGTCGGGAATGAGCAGTTCTTC. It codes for CASSAYSGTGVGNEQFF.

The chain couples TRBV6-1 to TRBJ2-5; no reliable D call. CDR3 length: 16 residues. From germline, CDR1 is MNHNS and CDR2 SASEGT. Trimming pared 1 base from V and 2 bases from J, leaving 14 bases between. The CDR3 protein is CASSEGVRIPQETQYF. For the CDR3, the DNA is TGTGCCAGCAGTGAAGGTGTGAGAATACCGCAAGAGACCCAGTACTTC.

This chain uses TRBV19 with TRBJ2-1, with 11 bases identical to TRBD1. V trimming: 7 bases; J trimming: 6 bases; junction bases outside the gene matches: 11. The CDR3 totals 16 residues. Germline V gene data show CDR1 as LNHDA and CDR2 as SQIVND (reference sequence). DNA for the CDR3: TGTGCCAGTAAACGCCTCCCCGGGACAGGGGGCAATGAGCAGTTCTTC. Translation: CASKRLPGTGGNEQFF.

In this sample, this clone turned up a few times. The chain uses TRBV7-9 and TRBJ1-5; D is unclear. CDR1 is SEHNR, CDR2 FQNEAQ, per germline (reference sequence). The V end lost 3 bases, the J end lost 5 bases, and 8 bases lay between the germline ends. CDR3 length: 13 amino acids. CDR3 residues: CASSFNGDQPQHF. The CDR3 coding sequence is TGTGCCAGCAGCTTTAATGGGGATCAGCCCCAGCATTTT.

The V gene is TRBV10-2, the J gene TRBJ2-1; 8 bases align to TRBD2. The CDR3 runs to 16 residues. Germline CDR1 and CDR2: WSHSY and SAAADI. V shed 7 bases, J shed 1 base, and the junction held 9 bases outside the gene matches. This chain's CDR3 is CASNGGDAGSYNEQFF. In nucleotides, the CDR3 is TGCGCCAGCAACGGGGGGGATGCGGGGTCCTACAATGAGCAGTTCTTC.

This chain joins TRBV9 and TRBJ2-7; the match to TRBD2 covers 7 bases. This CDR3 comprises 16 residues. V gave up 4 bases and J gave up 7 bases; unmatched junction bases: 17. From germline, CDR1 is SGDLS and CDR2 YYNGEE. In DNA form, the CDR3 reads TGTGCCAGCAGCCCTAGACTACTAGCGAGTACGAGGGAGCAGTACTTC. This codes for CASSPRLLASTREQYF.

The CDR3 region has the DNA TGCGCCAGCAGCCAAGATTGGGCAGGGGGAGTTGCCTACGAGCAGTACTTC. Translating gives CASSQDWAGGVAYEQYF. The J gene is TRBJ2-7, the V gene TRBV4-3, with 7 bases that match TRBD1. The J segment lost 2 bases and the V segment lost 0 bases, leaving 10 bases of the junction unmatched. This CDR3 contains 17 residues. Germline CDR1 is LGHNA and CDR2 is YSLEER.

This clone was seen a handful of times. Written as DNA, the CDR3 is TGCGCCAGCAGCCTACAGGGTACCTCCTACGAGCAGTACTTC. Its translation: CASSLQGTSYEQYF. The rearrangement joins TRBV4-3 to TRBJ2-7; perhaps TRBD1 as D (6 bases). The CDR3 sequence is 14 residues long. V lost 4 bases and J lost 0, with 10 bases in between. Germline-derived CDR1 and CDR2 are LGHNA and YSLEER.

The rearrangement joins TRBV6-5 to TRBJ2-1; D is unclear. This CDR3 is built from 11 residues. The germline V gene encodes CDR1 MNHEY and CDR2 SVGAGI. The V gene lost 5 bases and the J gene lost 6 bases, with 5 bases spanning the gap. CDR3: CASSTGNEQFF. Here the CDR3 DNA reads TGTGCCAGCAGTACGGGCAATGAGCAGTTCTTC.

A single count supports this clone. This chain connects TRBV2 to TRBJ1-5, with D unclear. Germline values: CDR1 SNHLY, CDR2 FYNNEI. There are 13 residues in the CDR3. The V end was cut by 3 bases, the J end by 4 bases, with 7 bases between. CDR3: CASSEDRNQPQHF. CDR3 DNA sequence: TGTGCCAGCAGTGAGGACCGGAATCAGCCCCAGCATTTT.

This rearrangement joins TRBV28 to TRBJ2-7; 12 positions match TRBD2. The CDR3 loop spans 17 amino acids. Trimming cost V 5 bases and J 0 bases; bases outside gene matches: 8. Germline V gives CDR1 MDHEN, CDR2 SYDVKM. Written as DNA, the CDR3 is TGTGCCAGCAGTCCGGGACTAGCGGGCATTAGCTCCTACGAGCAGTACTTC. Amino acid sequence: CASSPGLAGISSYEQYF. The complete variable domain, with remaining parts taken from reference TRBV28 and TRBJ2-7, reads DVKVTQSSRYLVKRTGEKVFLECVQDMDHENMFWYRQDPGLGLRLIYFSYDVKMKEKGDIPEGYSVSREKKERFSLILESASTNQTSMYLCASSPGLAGISSYEQYFGPGTRLTVT.

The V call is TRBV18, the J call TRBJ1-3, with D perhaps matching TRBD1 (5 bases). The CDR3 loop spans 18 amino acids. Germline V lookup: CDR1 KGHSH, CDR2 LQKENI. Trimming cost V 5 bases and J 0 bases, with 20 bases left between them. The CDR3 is CASSEQGDSFSSGNTIYF. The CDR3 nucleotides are TGTGCCAGCTCAGAGCAGGGCGATTCTTTTTCCTCTGGAAACACCATATATTTT.

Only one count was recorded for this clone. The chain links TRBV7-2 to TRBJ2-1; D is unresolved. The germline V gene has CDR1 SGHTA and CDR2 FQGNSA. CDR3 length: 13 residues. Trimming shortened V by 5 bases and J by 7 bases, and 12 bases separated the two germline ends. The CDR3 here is CASSVNTMNEQFF. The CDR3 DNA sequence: TGTGCCAGCAGCGTCAATACAATGAATGAGCAGTTCTTC.

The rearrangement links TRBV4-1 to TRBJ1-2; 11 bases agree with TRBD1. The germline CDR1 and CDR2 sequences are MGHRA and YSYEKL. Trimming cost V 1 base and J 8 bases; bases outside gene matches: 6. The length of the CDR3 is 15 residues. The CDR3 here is CASSQVGTGGGGYTF. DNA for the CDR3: TGCGCCAGCAGCCAAGTCGGGACAGGGGGAGGCGGCTACACCTTC.

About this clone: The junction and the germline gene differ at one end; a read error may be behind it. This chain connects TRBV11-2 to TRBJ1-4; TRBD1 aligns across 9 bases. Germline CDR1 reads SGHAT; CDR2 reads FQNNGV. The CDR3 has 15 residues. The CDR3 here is CASSVDRGTEEKLFF. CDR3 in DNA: TGTGCCAGCAGCGTAGACAGGGGGACAGAGGAAAAACTGTTTTTT.

CDR3 region: CASSMTSGRAPNSYEQYF. The CDR3 DNA reads TGTGCCAGCAGTATGACTAGCGGGAGGGCCCCGAACTCCTACGAGCAGTACTTC. This rearrangement joins TRBV27 to TRBJ2-7; 14 bases are shared with TRBD2. Germline CDR1 reads MNHEY; CDR2 reads SMNVEV (reference sequence). With 5 bases clipped from V and 0 bases from J, the junction kept 9 bases outside the gene matches. The CDR3 is 18 residues long.

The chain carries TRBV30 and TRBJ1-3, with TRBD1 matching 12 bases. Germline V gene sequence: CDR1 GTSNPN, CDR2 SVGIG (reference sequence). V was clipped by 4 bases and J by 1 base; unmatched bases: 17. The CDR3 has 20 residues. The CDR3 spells CAWTTLWDRGPGLSGNTIYF. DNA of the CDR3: TGTGCCTGGACAACACTCTGGGACAGGGGGCCGGGGTTATCTGGAAACACCATATATTTT.

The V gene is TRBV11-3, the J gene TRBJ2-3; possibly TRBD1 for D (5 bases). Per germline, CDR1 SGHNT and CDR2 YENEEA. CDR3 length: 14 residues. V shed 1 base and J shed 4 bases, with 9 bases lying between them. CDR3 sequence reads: CASSLGQGADTQYF. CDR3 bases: TGTGCCAGCAGCTTAGGGCAGGGCGCAGATACGCAGTATTTT.

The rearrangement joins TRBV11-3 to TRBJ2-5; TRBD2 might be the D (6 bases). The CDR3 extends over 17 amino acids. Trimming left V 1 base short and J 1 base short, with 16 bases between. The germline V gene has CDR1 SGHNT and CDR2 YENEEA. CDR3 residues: CASSLGGLASGQETQYF. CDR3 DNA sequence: TGTGCCAGCAGCTTAGGTGGTCTAGCGTCGGGCCAAGAGACCCAGTACTTC.

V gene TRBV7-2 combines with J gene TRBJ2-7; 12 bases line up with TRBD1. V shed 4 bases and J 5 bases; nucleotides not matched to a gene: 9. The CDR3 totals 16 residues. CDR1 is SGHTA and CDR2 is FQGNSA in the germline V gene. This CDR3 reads CASSWTRDRGRNEQYF. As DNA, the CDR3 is TGTGCCAGCAGCTGGACCCGGGACAGGGGGCGGAACGAGCAGTACTTC. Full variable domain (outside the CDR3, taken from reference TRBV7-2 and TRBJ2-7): GAGVSQSPSNKVTEKGKDVELRCDPISGHTALYWYRQSLGQGLEFLIYFQGNSAPDKSGLPSDRFSAERTGGSVSTLTIQRTQQEDSAVYLCASSWTRDRGRNEQYFGPGTRLTVT.

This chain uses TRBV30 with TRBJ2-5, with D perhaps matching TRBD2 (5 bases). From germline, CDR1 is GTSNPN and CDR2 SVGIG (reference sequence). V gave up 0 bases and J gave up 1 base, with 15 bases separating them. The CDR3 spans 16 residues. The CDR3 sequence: CAWSVLVRVPQETQYF. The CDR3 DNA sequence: TGTGCCTGGAGTGTACTAGTAAGGGTGCCCCAAGAGACCCAGTACTTC.